A selection of T cell receptor beta chains follows, all from one sample in a study of blood T cell repertoires in COVID-19. Libraries were prepared by immunoSEQ multiplex PCR; TCRdb keeps only in-frame clonotypes and omits some of them. Of 180,000 or so clones in the sample, about three quarters were seen once. The sample taken for sequencing was peripheral blood. The receptor set was obtained from a woman aged 80 or over with active or convalescent COVID-19. Each CDR3 is given with its conserved first and last residue. The D gene is left open where the match is weak. For some rows the clone size is stated as once, few or many, or as a class when expanded; others skip it.

>TRBV2|TRBJ2-3|few|NA
TGTGCCAGCAGTGAAGCCCAAGATACGCAGTATTTT
CASSEAQDTQYF
>TRBV27|TRBJ1-6|NA|NA
TGTGCCAGCAGTTTATACCCAGGGGTCAATTCACCCCTCCACTTT
CASSLYPGVNSPLHF
>TRBV5-6|TRBJ2-7|NA|TRBD2
TGTGCCAGCAGCTTTGGGGGGGTTATCAACGAGCAGTACTTC
CASSFGGVINEQYF
>TRBV28|TRBJ2-5|once|TRBD2
TGTGCCAGCAGTTTTAGCGGGGGGGCGGAGACCCAGTACTTC
CASSFSGGAETQYF
>TRBV5-1|TRBJ2-1|NA|TRBD2
TGCGCCAGCAGCTTGGTCGGCGGGGGGGCAAATGAGCAGTTCTTC
CASSLVGGGANEQFF
>TRBV7-2|TRBJ2-5|NA|TRBD2
TGTGCCAGCAGCCTTCGACTAGCGGGGGGGCCGGAGACCCAGTACTTC
CASSLRLAGGPETQYF
>TRBV14|TRBJ1-1|NA|TRBD1
TGTGCCAGCAGCCAAATCCGGACGGGACAGGGGAAAATTTGG
CASSQIRTGQGKIW
>TRBV15|TRBJ1-6|NA|TRBD1
TGTGCCACCAGCAGGATGGGGACAGGGGGCGAACCCCTCCACTTT
CATSRMGTGGEPLHF
>TRBV28|TRBJ2-2|NA|TRBD1
TGTGCCAGCAGTTTGGGACAGGCCACCGGGGAGCTGTTTTTT
CASSLGQATGELFF
>TRBV5-4|TRBJ1-1|few|NA
TGTGCCAGCAGCTGGGGGGGGCGAAACACTGAAGCTTTCTTT
CASSWGGRNTEAFF
>TRBV19|TRBJ1-1|NA|TRBD1
TGTGCCAGTAGTAGAACAGGGGTTCCTGAAGCTTTCTTT
CASSRTGVPEAFF
>TRBV5-1|TRBJ2-7|few|TRBD1
TGCGCCAGCGGAGATCCCCAGGGGGCTCTCGAGCAGTACTTC
CASGDPQGALEQYF
>TRBV29-1|TRBJ1-5|NA|NA
TGCAGCGTTGGGACAGCAAATCAGCCCCAGCATTTT
CSVGTANQPQHF
>TRBV2|TRBJ2-2|NA|NA
TGTGCCAGCAGACTTGGGACTTCGGGCGGGGAGCTGTTTTTT
CASRLGTSGGELFF
>TRBV5-1|TRBJ2-1|NA|NA
TGCGCCAGCAGCTTGAATGCGAGGAGCTCCTACAATGAGCAGTTCTTC
CASSLNARSSYNEQFF
>TRBV2|TRBJ2-3|NA|TRBD2
TGTGCCAGCAGCCCTCGCGGGGGGGCCGGCACAGATACGCAGTATTTT
CASSPRGGAGTDTQYF
>TRBV6-5|TRBJ1-2|NA|NA
TGTGCCAGCAGTTACTCAGCGGGGAGTCCTAAGTATGGCTACACCTTC
CASSYSAGSPKYGYTF
>TRBV5-1|TRBJ2-5|NA|NA
TGCGCCAGCAGCTTGAGCTCGGGGGGCGTCCAAGAGACCCAGTACTTC
CASSLSSGGVQETQYF
>TRBV5-1|TRBJ2-5|NA|TRBD1
TGCGCCAGCAGCTTGGGAGGACAGGTGGAGACCCAGTACTTC
CASSLGGQVETQYF
>TRBV2|TRBJ1-3|NA|NA
TGTGCCAGCAGTGAAAGAGGGCAGGGAAACACCATATATTTT
CASSERGQGNTIYF
>TRBV5-6|TRBJ1-1|NA|NA
TGTGCCAGCAGTACTGACGTAGCCAGGGGTGCTTTCTTT
CASSTDVARGAFF
>TRBV3-1/TRBV3-2|TRBJ1-2|NA|TRBD1
TGTGCCAGCAGGTCGGGACAGAGCTATGGCTACACCTTC
CASRSGQSYGYTF
>TRBV7-9|TRBJ2-3|NA|TRBD1
TGTGCCAGCAGCTTCCCGAGGGGGCAGGAGTCAGATACGCAGTATTTT
CASSFPRGQESDTQYF
>TRBV18|TRBJ2-7|NA|TRBD1
TGTGCCAGCTCACGACGACAGGGGGATGGCTACGAGCAGTACTTC
CASSRRQGDGYEQYF
>TRBV30|TRBJ1-6|NA|NA
TGTGCCTGGAGTTGGGGGACAAATTCACCCCTCCACTTT
CAWSWGTNSPLHF
>TRBV2|TRBJ1-1|NA|NA
TGTGCCAGCAGTGAAAGCGAGGAGACTGAAGCTTTCTTT
CASSESEETEAFF
>TRBV5-4|TRBJ1-3|NA|NA
TGTGCCAGCAGCTCGCAGAGGGTGGCTGGAAACACCATATATTTT
CASSSQRVAGNTIYF
>TRBV2|TRBJ1-6|NA|NA
TGTGCCAGCAGGGAGGGGGGGTTTTCACCCCTCCACTTT
CASREGGFSPLHF
>TRBV6-5|TRBJ1-2|NA|NA
TGTGCCAGCAGTTACGGGACTCTTGGCGGCTACACCTTC
CASSYGTLGGYTF
>TRBV7-7|TRBJ1-3|few|NA
TGTGCCAGCAGCCGTGAGGCGGGAAACACCATATATTTT
CASSREAGNTIYF
>TRBV7-7|TRBJ2-5|NA|NA
TGTGCTAGCAGCGCGCAGACGGGAAGGGCGGAGACCCAGTACTTC
CASSAQTGRAETQYF
>TRBV28|TRBJ2-7|NA|TRBD1
TGTGCCAGCAGTCCTGCTGGACAGGGCTACGAGCAGTACTTC
CASSPAGQGYEQYF
>TRBV28|TRBJ1-1|NA|NA
TGTGCCAGCAGCACTGAGGGGAGGGGTGAAGCTTTCTTT
CASSTEGRGEAFF
>TRBV19|TRBJ1-2|NA|NA
TGTGCCAGTAGTATTAGCGGGGGAGCTAACTATGGCTACACCTTC
CASSISGGANYGYTF
>TRBV18|TRBJ2-1|NA|NA
TGTGCCAGCTCACCGGGCAGAACAGGGCTTAATGAGCAGTTCTTC
CASSPGRTGLNEQFF
>TRBV4-2|TRBJ2-3|NA|NA
TGTGCCAGCAGCCAAGATTGGAGTACAGATACGCAGTATTTT
CASSQDWSTDTQYF
>TRBV10-3|TRBJ2-7|NA|TRBD1
TGTGCCATCAGTGAGTCCCCGGGACAGACATCCTACGAGCAGTACTTC
CAISESPGQTSYEQYF
>TRBV6-5|TRBJ2-1|NA|TRBD2
TGTGCCAGCCTCACTAGCGGGGGGGCTAATGAGCAGTTCTTC
CASLTSGGANEQFF
>TRBV5-1|TRBJ1-1|NA|NA
TGCGCCAGCAGCTTGGGGCAGAAGAACACTGAAGCTTTCTTT
CASSLGQKNTEAFF
>TRBV12-3/TRBV12-4|TRBJ1-2|few|NA
TGTGCCAGCAGTTTCGGTGGCTACACCTTC
CASSFGGYTF
>TRBV5-1|TRBJ2-1|NA|TRBD2
TGCGCCAGCAGCTCCCTTGGAGACGCGGGGGGGTACTTCTACAATGAGCAGTTCTTC
CASSSLGDAGGYFYNEQFF
>TRBV28|TRBJ1-2|NA|TRBD1
TGTGCCAGCAGTATACTCGACAGGGCTCATGGCTACACCTTC
CASSILDRAHGYTF
>TRBV19|TRBJ2-5|NA|NA
TGTGCCAGTAGTATATCCCTAGCGATCGAGACCCAGTACTTC
CASSISLAIETQYF
>TRBV6-5|TRBJ2-3|NA|NA
TGTGCCAGCAGGGAGCGTACAGATACGCAGTATTTT
CASRERTDTQYF
>TRBV28|TRBJ1-3|NA|NA
TGTGCCAGCAGGGGGCAATCTGGAAACACCATATATTTT
CASRGQSGNTIYF
>TRBV23-1|TRBJ1-2|NA|TRBD1
TGCGCCAGGCCACCCTTCAAAACAGGGGTTTATGGCTACACCTTC
CARPPFKTGVYGYTF
>TRBV19|TRBJ1-5|NA|NA
TGTGCCAGTAGTATAGGGCAGGGGAGCAATCAGCCCCAGCATTTT
CASSIGQGSNQPQHF
>TRBV5-1|TRBJ2-1|NA|NA
TGCGCCAGCAGCTTTCAAGGTTCCGGGGATTATGAGCAGTTCTTC
CASSFQGSGDYEQFF
>TRBV5-1|TRBJ1-4|once|NA
TGCGCCAGCAGCTTGTCGTCGCCTAATAATGAAAAACTGTTTTTT
CASSLSSPNNEKLFF
>TRBV23-1|TRBJ2-7|few|NA
TGCGCCAGCAGTCAACCCCGGGACTCAGCCTACGAGCAGTACTTC
CASSQPRDSAYEQYF